This note documents a single TCR beta chain sequence. The antigen remains undetermined. Clones were read by immunoSEQ multiplex PCR, and TCRdb kept only the in-frame ones, dropping some. This sample has fewer than 85,000 clones, with 92% found just once. Trimming took off 1 base at V and 1 base at J, with 8 bases between the two ends. CDR3 length equals 15 residues. Germline CDR1 MNHEY, CDR2 SMNVEV (reference sequence). This specimen belongs to a study of resident and recirculating memory T cells in vitiligo. Overall study: Epidermis came from shave biopsies of lesional and nonlesional sites, plus PBMCs. Genomic DNA was extracted from whole homogenized samples, with no cell sorting.

Study-wide points: Non-conserved TCRs across sites and patients suggested distinct clones per lesion. No single dominant TCR clone appeared; lesion clonality varied.

V and J are TRBV27 and TRBJ1-5, with a weak D call TRBD1 (5 bases). The sample taken for sequencing was blood. The clonotype was recovered from a male donor with vitiligo. This CDR3 is CASSLYRSSNQPQHF. The CDR3 nucleotides read TGTGCCAGCAGTTTATACAGGTCGAGCAATCAGCCCCAGCATTTT.